This TCR beta chain is from a study of blood T cells in healthy people across ages. Sample-barcoded 5' priming and a J-beta primer mix drove a second PCR of roughly 6 to 12 cycles. TCRdb re-called the 5' RACE reads through MiXCR, storing one row per CDR3 protein. The table has around 1.5 million distinct CDR3 sequences, almost 35% seen once. Trimming left V 3 bases short and J 0 bases short, with 8 bases between. The CDR3 loop spans 14 amino acids. The receptor was isolated from a woman under 40 in good health. Sequenced input: blood. The V call is TRBV12-3 or TRBV12-4, the J call TRBJ1-1; D not certain. CDR3 DNA: TGTGCCAGCAGTTTTGCAGCTGTGAACACTGAAGCTTTCTTT. This sequence encodes CASSFAAVNTEAFF.